This T cell receptor beta chain was obtained from a study of cytotoxic CD8 clonotypes in ibrutinib-treated CLL. Overall study results and limits: Clonality increased at ibrutinib response, then returned toward baseline at progression.

Method: immunoSEQ multiplex PCR; TCRdb's copy keeps in-frame clones and lacks some. The data hold roughly 53,000 clones, with 54% observed a single time. Of note for this clone: Its matching antigen is unknown.

CDR3 length: 14 residues. Looked up from germline, CDR1 is LNHDA and CDR2 is SQIVND (reference sequence). Between the trimmed V and J ends, which lost 4 bases and 1 base, there was a span of 10 bases. This sequence was found in a human donor with chronic lymphocytic leukemia. The chain is built from TRBV19 and TRBJ1-1; no clear D. The material was PBMCs, obtained at disease progression, from a patient treated with ibrutinib. The CDR3: CASSKHRENTEAFF. In DNA, the CDR3 is TGTGCCAGTAGTAAACATAGGGAGAACACTGAAGCTTTCTTT.